The 14 T cell receptor beta chains in this list originate from one sample, sequenced in a study of T cells in localized non-small cell lung cancer. Sequenced by immunoSEQ multiplex PCR; TCRdb stores in-frame clones only, minus some. The sample consists of around 100,000 clones, approximately 88% of them appearing once. Specimen: peripheral blood, collected before any cancer treatment. These receptors were obtained from a man aged 40 to 75 with stage I squamous cell lung carcinoma.

The V gene is TRBV6-1, the J gene TRBJ1-1; D unclear. The V gene's germline CDR1 is MNHNS and CDR2 SASEGT. Trimming removed 3 bases from V and 4 bases from J, with 15 bases in between. This CDR3 has 15 residues. The DNA of the CDR3 is TGTGCCAGCAGTGATTTTGAACGGCCGACCACTGAAGCTTTCTTT. Protein sequence: CASSDFERPTTEAFF.

This sequence joins TRBV28 and TRBJ1-2; 7 nucleotides line up with TRBD1. Trimming cost V 4 bases and J 5 bases; bases outside gene matches: 7. The CDR3 totals 14 residues. CDR1 is MDHEN, CDR2 SYDVKM, per germline. CDR3 loop: CASSSRGLGYGYTF. The CDR3 DNA reads as TGTGCCAGCAGTTCAAGGGGGCTTGGGTATGGCTACACCTTC.

The chain recombines TRBV28 with TRBJ1-4; TRBD1 is a possible D gene (5 bases). The CDR3 has 13 residues. Germline loops: CDR1 MDHEN, CDR2 SYDVKM. V was pared by 11 bases and J by 4 bases, with 14 bases between. The CDR3 nucleotides are TGTGCCGCCGGGGGAGGGCGTAATGAAAAACTGTTTTTT. Encoded protein: CAAGGGRNEKLFF.

A few counts support this clone. This rearrangement joins TRBV19 to TRBJ1-5; TRBD1 agrees at 7 bases. Losses at the gene ends were 4 bases for V and 2 bases for J; bases not matched to a gene: 8. Looked up from germline, CDR1 is LNHDA and CDR2 is SQIVND (reference sequence). The length of the CDR3 is 16 residues. The CDR3 spells CASSRDRAGGNQPQHF. The CDR3 coding sequence is TGTGCCAGTAGTAGAGACAGGGCTGGAGGCAATCAGCCCCAGCATTTT. Drawing the rest from reference TRBV19 and TRBJ1-5, the complete variable domain is DGGITQSPKYLFRKEGQNVTLSCEQNLNHDAMYWYRQDPGQGLRLIYYSQIVNDFQKGDIAEGYSVSREKKESFPLTVTSAQKNPTAFYLCASSRDRAGGNQPQHFGDGTRLSIL.

The chain links TRBV2 to TRBJ2-1; D is perhaps TRBD2 (5 bases). The CDR3 runs to 12 residues. V gave up 4 bases and J gave up 6 bases, with 7 bases separating them. CDR1 and CDR2 from the germline V gene are SNHLY and FYNNEI. This CDR3 is CASSGGINEQFF. The CDR3, as DNA: TGTGCCAGCAGTGGAGGGATCAATGAGCAGTTCTTC.

The chain joins TRBV18 to TRBJ1-2; D is possibly TRBD1 (5 bases). In germline, CDR1 is KGHSH, CDR2 LQKENI. The ends were cut back, 2 bases at V and 6 bases at J, with 10 bases in the middle. CDR3 length: 13 residues. CDR3 residues: CASSPNRFDGYTF. CDR3 DNA sequence: TGTGCCAGCTCACCAAACAGGTTTGATGGCTACACCTTC.

This clone was recorded a few times. V usage is TRBV5-5 and J usage is TRBJ1-3; tentative D call: TRBD1 (6 bases). V shed 4 bases and J shed 3 bases, with 17 bases lying between them. The CDR3 loop spans 16 amino acids. Germline CDR1 reads SGHKS; CDR2 reads YYEKEE (reference sequence). DNA for the CDR3: TGTGCCAGCAGCGAAGAAGGGGACACCAATGGAAACACCATATATTTT. Its translation: CASSEEGDTNGNTIYF.

CDR3 nucleotide sequence: TGTGCCAGCAGTTACAGGGACGCTAATTCACCCCTCCACTTT. It yields the protein CASSYRDANSPLHF. The chain recombines TRBV6-6 with TRBJ1-6; TRBD1 might be the D (5 bases). CDR3 length: 14 amino acids. The V gene lost 2 bases and the J gene lost 6 bases, with 8 bases spanning the gap. Per the germline V gene, CDR1 is MNHNY and CDR2 is SVGAGI (reference sequence).

The rearrangement joins TRBV5-5 to TRBJ1-1, with D possibly matching TRBD1 (5 bases). This CDR3 region has 14 residues. Germline lookup yields CDR1 SGHKS and CDR2 YYEKEE (reference sequence). V lost 3 bases, J lost 7 bases, and 16 bases lay in between. In nucleotides, the CDR3 is TGTGCCAGCAGCTCGAGAGTTACAGGAGATGAAGCTTTCTTT. This translates into CASSSRVTGDEAFF.

This clone was counted a single time. The rearrangement joins TRBV7-8 to TRBJ2-5; weak D call: TRBD1 (6 bases). Germline CDR1 is SGHVS and CDR2 is FQNEAQ. Trimming took 5 bases from V and 3 from J, leaving 13 bases between them. This CDR3 has 14 amino acids. CDR3: CASSHYNREETQYF. CDR3 nucleotides: TGTGCCAGCAGCCACTATAACAGGGAAGAGACCCAGTACTTC.

The chain uses TRBV28 and TRBJ1-1; D ambiguous. The CDR3 has 14 amino acids. V lost 7 bases and J 0 bases, leaving 12 bases between the germline ends. Germline V gene data show CDR1 as MDHEN and CDR2 as SYDVKM. DNA of the CDR3: TGTGCCAGCACCCCTCCTAGGCTGAACACTGAAGCTTTCTTT. Translating gives CASTPPRLNTEAFF.

The rearrangement joins TRBV5-6 to TRBJ2-1, with 7 bases identical to TRBD1. V gave up 1 base and J gave up 8 bases; unmatched junction bases: 6. This CDR3 is built from 14 residues. Germline CDR1 and CDR2: SGHDT and YYEEEE. CDR3 in DNA: TGTGCCAGCAGCTTGTACAGGGGATTGGATGAGCAGTTCTTC. Translated, it gives CASSLYRGLDEQFF.

This rearrangement joins TRBV4-3 to TRBJ2-1; possibly TRBD2 for D (5 bases). This CDR3 comprises 16 residues. V was cut by 1 base and J by 8 bases, with 18 bases left in between. Germline values: CDR1 LGHNA, CDR2 YSLEER. CDR3 residues: CASSQGSWIEGYEQFF. For the CDR3, the DNA is TGCGCCAGCAGCCAAGGTTCCTGGATCGAGGGATATGAGCAGTTCTTC.

The genes are TRBV19 and TRBJ2-3; D gene uncertain. The CDR3 has 11 residues. V shed 6 bases and J shed 6 bases, with 7 bases lying between them. Germline CDR1 is LNHDA and CDR2 is SQIVND (reference sequence). The DNA of the CDR3 is TGTGCCAGTAGCAGGTGGGATACGCAGTATTTT. The encoded protein is CASSRWDTQYF.